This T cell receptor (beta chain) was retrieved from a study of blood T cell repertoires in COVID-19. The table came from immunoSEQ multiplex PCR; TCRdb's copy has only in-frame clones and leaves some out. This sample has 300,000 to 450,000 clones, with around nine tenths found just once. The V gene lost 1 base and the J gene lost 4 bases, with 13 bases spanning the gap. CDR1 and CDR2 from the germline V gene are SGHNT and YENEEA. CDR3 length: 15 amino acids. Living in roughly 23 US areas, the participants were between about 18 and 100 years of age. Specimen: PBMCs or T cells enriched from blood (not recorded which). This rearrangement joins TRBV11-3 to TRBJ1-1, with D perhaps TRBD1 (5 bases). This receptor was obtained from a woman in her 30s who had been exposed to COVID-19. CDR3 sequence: CASSLAPVQATEAFF. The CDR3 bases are TGTGCCAGCAGCTTAGCTCCGGTACAGGCCACTGAAGCTTTCTTT.